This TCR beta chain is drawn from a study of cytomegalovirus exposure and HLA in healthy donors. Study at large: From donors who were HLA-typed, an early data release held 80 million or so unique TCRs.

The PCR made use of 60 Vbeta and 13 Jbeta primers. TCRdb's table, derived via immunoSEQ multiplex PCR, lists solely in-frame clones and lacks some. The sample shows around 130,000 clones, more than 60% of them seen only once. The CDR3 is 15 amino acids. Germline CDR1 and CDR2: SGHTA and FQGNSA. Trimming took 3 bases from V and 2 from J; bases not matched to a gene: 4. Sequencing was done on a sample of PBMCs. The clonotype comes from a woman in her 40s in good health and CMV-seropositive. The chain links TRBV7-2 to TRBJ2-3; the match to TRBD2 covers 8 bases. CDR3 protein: CASSFQRGNTDTQYF. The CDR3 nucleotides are TGTGCCAGCAGCTTTCAGCGGGGGAACACAGATACGCAGTATTTT.